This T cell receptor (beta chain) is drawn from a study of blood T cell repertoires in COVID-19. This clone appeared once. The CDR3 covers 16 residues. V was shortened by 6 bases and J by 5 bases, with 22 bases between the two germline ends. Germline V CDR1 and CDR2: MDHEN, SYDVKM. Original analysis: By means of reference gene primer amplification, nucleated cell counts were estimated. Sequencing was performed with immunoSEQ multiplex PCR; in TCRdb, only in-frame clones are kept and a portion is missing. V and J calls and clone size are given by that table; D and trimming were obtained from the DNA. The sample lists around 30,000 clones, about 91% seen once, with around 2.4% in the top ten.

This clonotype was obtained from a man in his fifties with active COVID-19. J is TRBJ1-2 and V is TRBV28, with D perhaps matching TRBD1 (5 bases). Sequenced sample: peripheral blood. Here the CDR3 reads CASRAFRGWNLYGYTF. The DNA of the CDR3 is TGTGCCAGCAGGGCCTTTAGGGGATGGAACCTATATGGCTACACCTTC.